Each of the 18 T cell receptor beta chains below was sequenced from the same sample in a study of T cell clusters in autoimmune cytopenias. One tube held mixed TRB-A and TRB-B primer pools for touch-down PCR. TCRdb re-called the multiplex PCR reads and gives one entry per CDR3 protein, without DNA. Its table records approximately 12,000 distinct CDR3 sequences. Each sample's input was about 250 ng genomic DNA, some 34,000 genome equivalents. A further study also used this sample, focusing on T cell repertoires in aging, cancer and after chemotherapy.

The sequenced sample consisted of peripheral blood. The receptors originated from a human donor in good health.

By frequency, this clonotype is medium-sized. V is TRBV12-3 or TRBV12-4 and J is TRBJ1-2; TCRdb returns TRBD1, unconfirmable since there is no DNA. The CDR3 has 14 residues. This CDR3 is CASSRYTGGSGYTF.

The chain has TRBV14 and TRBJ1-2. The germline gives CDR1 SGHDN, CDR2 FVKESK. The CDR3 covers 20 residues. The CDR3 loop reads CASSQIPGATDLTVNPGYTF. The variable domain in full, completed from reference TRBV14 and TRBJ1-2, reads EAGVTQFPSHSVIEKGQTVTLRCDPISGHDNLYWYRRVMGKEIKFLLHFVKESKQDESGMPNNRFLAERTGGTYSTLKVQPAELEDSGVYFCASSQIPGATDLTVNPGYTFGSGTRLTVV.

Frequency places this clonotype as medium-sized. V is TRBV15 and J is TRBJ1-3. This CDR3 comprises 15 residues. Germline V lookup: CDR1 LNHNV, CDR2 YYDKDF (reference sequence). CDR3 sequence: CATSRDGVDGNTIYF.

By frequency, this clonotype is medium-sized. V is TRBV7-9 and J is TRBJ1-4; as DNA is missing, the TRBD1 call by TCRdb cannot be tested. The germline V gene has CDR1 SEHNR and CDR2 FQNEAQ (reference sequence). The CDR3 is made up of 16 amino acids. The CDR3 is CASSHISGSTNEKLFF.

V gene TRBV6-2 or TRBV6-3 combines with J gene TRBJ1-3; TCRdb proposes TRBD1, but this gene call is untestable without DNA. Germline V CDR1 and CDR2: MNHEY, SVGEGT. CDR3 length: 18 amino acids. The CDR3 spells CASSKTANLTLVGNTIYF.

This sequence joins TRBV19 and TRBJ2-5; TCRdb outputs TRBD1, but without DNA this stays unchecked. The CDR3 spans 13 residues. The germline gives CDR1 LNHDA, CDR2 SQIVND (reference sequence). The CDR3 reads CASSISPLETQYF.

The rearrangement links TRBV25-1 to TRBJ1-4; TCRdb lists TRBD1, though no DNA is available to test this call. The CDR3 sequence is 13 residues long. CDR1 and CDR2 (germline): MGHDK, SYGVNS. The CDR3 region is CASSVRTGLKLFF.

The chain uses TRBV20-1 and TRBJ2-5; the D call of TRBD1 rests on TCRdb alone, since no DNA is present to check it. The V gene's germline CDR1 is DFQATT and CDR2 SNEGSKA (reference sequence). The CDR3 is made up of 14 amino acids. The CDR3 sequence is CSARGTGGGETQYF.

The J gene is TRBJ1-2, the V gene TRBV18; the D call from TCRdb, TRBD1, cannot be confirmed without DNA. This CDR3 has 14 amino acids. Germline lookup yields CDR1 KGHSH and CDR2 LQKENI. CDR3: CASSPLDRDYGYTF. Using reference TRBV18 and TRBJ1-2 for the parts outside the CDR3, the full variable domain is NAGVMQNPRHLVRRRGQEARLRCSPMKGHSHVYWYRQLPEEGLKFMVYLQKENIIDESGMPKERFSAEFPKEGPSILRIQQVVRGDSAAYFCASSPLDRDYGYTFGSGTRLTVV.

V is TRBV5-6 and J is TRBJ1-2. This CDR3 region has 12 residues. The V gene's germline CDR1 is SGHDT and CDR2 YYEEEE. The CDR3 loop is CASSLEAHGYTF. Full variable domain (outside the CDR3, taken from reference TRBV5-6 and TRBJ1-2): DAGVTQSPTHLIKTRGQQVTLRCSPKSGHDTVSWYQQALGQGPQFIFQYYEEEERQRGNFPDRFSGHQFPNYSSELNVNALLLGDSALYLCASSLEAHGYTFGSGTRLTVV.

This rearrangement joins TRBV6-1 to TRBJ1-6; TCRdb gives TRBD1 as the D gene, but with no DNA this cannot be confirmed. This CDR3 is 17 amino acids long. Germline V gene data show CDR1 as MNHNS and CDR2 as SASEGT. CDR3 sequence: CASSEFGQGTYNSPLHF.

This clonotype is labeled medium-sized based on frequency. Here the CDR3 reads CATRIEQGWVEAFF. The rearrangement uses TRBV6-5 and TRBJ1-1; checking the TCRdb D call of TRBD1 is not possible without DNA. The V gene's germline CDR1 is MNHEY and CDR2 SVGAGI. This CDR3 is built from 14 residues.

This CDR3 is CASRRRRTNTEAFF. The rearrangement links TRBV28 to TRBJ1-1. The CDR3 runs to 14 residues. The V gene's germline CDR1 is MDHEN and CDR2 SYDVKM.

The chain recombines TRBV5-6 with TRBJ1-5; without DNA, the TCRdb call of TRBD1 cannot be checked. There are 18 residues in the CDR3. CDR1 and CDR2 (germline): SGHDT, YYEEEE. The CDR3 spells CASSPPGGRQGGNQPQHF.

This chain connects TRBV20-1 to TRBJ2-1; absent DNA, TCRdb's TRBD1 call cannot be checked. Germline V CDR1 and CDR2: DFQATT, SNEGSKA (reference sequence). The length of the CDR3 is 14 residues. The CDR3 spells CSASNPGRIGEQFF.

This rearrangement joins TRBV4-2 to TRBJ1-2. Germline V gene lookup returns CDR1 LGHNA and CDR2 YNFKEQ. The CDR3 length is 13 residues. The CDR3 loop is CASSQERNYGYTF.

The CDR3 sequence is CATSDRVNSGNTIYF. This chain links TRBV19 with TRBJ1-3; TCRdb's D call, TRBD1, is unchecked because there is no DNA. The length of the CDR3 is 15 residues. Germline V gene data show CDR1 as LNHDA and CDR2 as SQIVND (reference sequence). Together with reference TRBV19 and TRBJ1-3, the CDR3 gives the full variable domain: DGGITQSPKYLFRKEGQNVTLSCEQNLNHDAMYWYRQDPGQGLRLIYYSQIVNDFQKGDIAEGYSVSREKKESFPLTVTSAQKNPTAFYLCATSDRVNSGNTIYFGEGSWLTVV.

This clonotype is classed as medium-sized by frequency. The chain recombines TRBV15 with TRBJ1-2; without DNA, the TCRdb call of TRBD1 cannot be checked. CDR1 LNHNV and CDR2 YYDKDF come from the germline V gene (reference sequence). The CDR3 consists of 13 residues. The CDR3 here is CATALDRVYGYTF. Full variable domain (outside the CDR3, taken from reference TRBV15 and TRBJ1-2): DAMVIQNPRYQVTQFGKPVTLSCSQTLNHNVMYWYQQKSSQAPKLLFHYYDKDFNNEADTPDNFQSRRPNTSFCFLDIRSPGLGDTAMYLCATALDRVYGYTFGSGTRLTVV.